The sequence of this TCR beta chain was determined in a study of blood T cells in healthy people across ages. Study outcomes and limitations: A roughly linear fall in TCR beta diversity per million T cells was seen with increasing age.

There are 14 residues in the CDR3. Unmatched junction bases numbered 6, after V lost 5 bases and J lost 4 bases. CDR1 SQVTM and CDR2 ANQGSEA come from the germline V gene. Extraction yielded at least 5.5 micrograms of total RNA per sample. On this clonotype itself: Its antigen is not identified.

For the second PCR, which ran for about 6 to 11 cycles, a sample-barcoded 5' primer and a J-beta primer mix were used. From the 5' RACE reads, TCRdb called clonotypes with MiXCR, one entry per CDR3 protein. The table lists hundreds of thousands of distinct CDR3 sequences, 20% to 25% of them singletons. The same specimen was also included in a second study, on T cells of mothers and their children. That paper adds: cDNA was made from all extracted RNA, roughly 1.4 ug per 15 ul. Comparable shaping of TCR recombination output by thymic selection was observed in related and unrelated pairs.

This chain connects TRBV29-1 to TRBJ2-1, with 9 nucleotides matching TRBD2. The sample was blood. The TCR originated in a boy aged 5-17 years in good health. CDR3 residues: CSVNLAGKYNEQFF. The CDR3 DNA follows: TGCAGCGTTAATCTAGCGGGGAAATACAATGAGCAGTTCTTC.